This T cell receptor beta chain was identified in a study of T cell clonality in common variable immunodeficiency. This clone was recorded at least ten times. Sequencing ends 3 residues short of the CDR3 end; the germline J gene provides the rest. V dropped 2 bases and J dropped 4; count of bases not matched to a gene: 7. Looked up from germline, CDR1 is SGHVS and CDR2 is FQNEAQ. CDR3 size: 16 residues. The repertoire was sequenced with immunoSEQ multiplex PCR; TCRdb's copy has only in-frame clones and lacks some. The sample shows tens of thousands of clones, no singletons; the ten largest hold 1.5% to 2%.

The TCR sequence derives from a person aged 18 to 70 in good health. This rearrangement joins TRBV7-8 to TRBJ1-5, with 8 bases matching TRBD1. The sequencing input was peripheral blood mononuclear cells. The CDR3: CASSLFRTGSNQPQHF. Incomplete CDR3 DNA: TGTGCCAGCAGCTTATTCAGGACAGGGAGTAATCAGCCC.